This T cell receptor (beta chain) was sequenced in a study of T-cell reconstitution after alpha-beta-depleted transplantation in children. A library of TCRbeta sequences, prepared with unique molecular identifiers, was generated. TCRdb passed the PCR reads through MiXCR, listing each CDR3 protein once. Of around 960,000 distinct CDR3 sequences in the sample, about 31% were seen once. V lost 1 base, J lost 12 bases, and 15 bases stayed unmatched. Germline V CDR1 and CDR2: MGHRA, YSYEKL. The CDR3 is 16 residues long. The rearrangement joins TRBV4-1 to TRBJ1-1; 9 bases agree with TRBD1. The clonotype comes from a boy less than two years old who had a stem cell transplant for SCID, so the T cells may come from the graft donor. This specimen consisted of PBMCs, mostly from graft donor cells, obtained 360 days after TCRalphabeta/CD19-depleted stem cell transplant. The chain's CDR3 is CASSQALQDRGKGPFF. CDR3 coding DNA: TGCGCCAGCAGCCAAGCCCTACAGGACAGGGGAAAGGGGCCTTTCTTT.